What follows are 13 T cell receptor beta chains derived from one specimen sequenced in a study of blood T cell repertoires in COVID-19. TCRdb's table, derived via immunoSEQ multiplex PCR, lists solely in-frame clones and lacks some. The table includes roughly 100,000 clones, 85% to 90% detected once. The sequencing sample was made of peripheral blood. All receptors derive from a human donor in a cohort sampled during active COVID-19.

The CDR3 is CASSYARWGQGFTEAFF. The CDR3 DNA is TGTGCCAGCAGTTACGCTCGATGGGGACAGGGCTTCACTGAAGCTTTCTTT. The chain couples TRBV6-2 or TRBV6-3 to TRBJ1-1; 9 bases align to TRBD1. J gave up 4 bases and V 2 bases, and 11 bases lay outside the gene matches. The CDR3 is made up of 17 amino acids. CDR1 and CDR2 from the germline V gene are MNHEY and SVGEGT.

This rearrangement joins TRBV28 to TRBJ2-5, with D unresolved. The CDR3 covers 15 residues. V shed 6 bases and J shed 5 bases, with 19 bases lying between them. Germline loops: CDR1 MDHEN, CDR2 SYDVKM. This CDR3 is CASSMSGHTSETQYF. CDR3 in DNA: TGTGCCAGCAGCATGTCAGGTCATACGTCTGAGACCCAGTACTTC.

The chain employs TRBV20-1 and TRBJ1-4; D remains unclear. The CDR3 is 11 amino acids. CDR1 DFQATT and CDR2 SNEGSKA come from the germline V gene (reference sequence). Deletions cut 6 bases from V and 11 bases from J, with 13 bases between. CDR3 sequence: CSAHRELKLFF. The CDR3 DNA sequence: TGCAGTGCCCATCGAGAACTGAAACTGTTTTTT.

This chain uses TRBV6-6 with TRBJ1-2; 9 bases map to TRBD1. The CDR3 is made up of 15 amino acids. Germline V lookup: CDR1 MNHNY, CDR2 SVGAGI (reference sequence). With 7 bases clipped from V and 0 bases from J, the junction kept 6 bases outside the gene matches. This CDR3 reads CASTRRDRANYGYTF. The DNA of the CDR3 is TGTGCCAGCACTAGAAGGGACAGGGCTAACTATGGCTACACCTTC.

The chain combines TRBV7-2 with TRBJ1-2; TRBD1 is a possible D gene (6 bases). From germline, CDR1 is SGHTA and CDR2 FQGNSA. V shed 6 bases and J shed 4 bases, with 18 bases lying between them. The length of the CDR3 is 15 residues. CDR3 sequence reads: CASRIIQGGGYGYTF. The CDR3 DNA sequence: TGTGCCAGCAGGATAATCCAAGGGGGGGGCTATGGCTACACCTTC. Full variable domain (rest looked up from reference TRBV7-2 and TRBJ1-2): GAGVSQSPSNKVTEKGKDVELRCDPISGHTALYWYRQSLGQGLEFLIYFQGNSAPDKSGLPSDRFSAERTGGSVSTLTIQRTQQEDSAVYLCASRIIQGGGYGYTFGSGTRLTVV.

The chain couples TRBV7-9 to TRBJ1-1, with D possibly matching TRBD1 (5 bases). CDR1 and CDR2 (germline): SEHNR, FQNEAQ (reference sequence). The CDR3 is 18 residues long. V was shortened by 1 base and J by 1 base, with 19 bases between the two germline ends. CDR3 DNA: TGTGCCAGCAGCTTAGATCAGGGATTGTTCAGGGAGAACACTGAAGCTTTCTTT. Encoded protein: CASSLDQGLFRENTEAFF.

V usage is TRBV6-6 and J usage is TRBJ2-1; the match to TRBD2 covers 7 bases. The CDR3 sequence is 16 residues long. J was trimmed by 1 base and V by 6 bases; bases with no gene match: 9. Germline CDR1 MNHNY, CDR2 SVGAGI (reference sequence). The CDR3 here is CASRTGGVTSYNEQFF. The CDR3 DNA follows: TGTGCCAGCAGAACGGGGGGAGTAACATCCTACAATGAGCAGTTCTTC.

V gene TRBV28 combines with J gene TRBJ2-5, with 9 bases fitting TRBD2. The CDR3 is 18 amino acids. The V and J ends lost 5 bases and 5 bases, in that order; junction bases with no gene match: 18. Germline values: CDR1 MDHEN, CDR2 SYDVKM. CDR3 nucleotides: TGTGCCAGCAGTCCCCTCGCAGGGCGCGGGGGGGCCAAGGAGACCCAGTACTTC. Residues: CASSPLAGRGGAKETQYF.

The V gene is TRBV10-3, the J gene TRBJ2-7; maybe TRBD2 (5 bases). V was pared by 2 bases and J by 0 bases, with 11 bases between. Germline loops: CDR1 ENHRY, CDR2 SYGVKD. The CDR3 length is 15 residues. This CDR3 is CAISERDGSSYEQYF. The DNA for the CDR3 is TGTGCCATCAGTGAGCGGGATGGCAGCTCCTACGAGCAGTACTTC.

This clone was counted once. The V gene is TRBV15, the J gene TRBJ1-5; 9 bases are a match to TRBD1. The CDR3 has 17 residues. The germline V gene has CDR1 LNHNV and CDR2 YYDKDF (reference sequence). J was trimmed by 1 base and V by 5 bases; bases with no gene match: 9. CDR3 DNA: TGTGCCACCAGCTGGAGCGCCGGGACAGGGAGCAATCAGCCCCAGCATTTT. Its protein product is CATSWSAGTGSNQPQHF.

The V call is TRBV6-5, the J call TRBJ2-2, with a tentative D call TRBD2 (6 bases). Trimming removed 0 bases at V and 5 bases at J, with 10 bases between. Per germline, CDR1 MNHEY and CDR2 SVGAGI. There are 15 residues in the CDR3. The CDR3 nucleotides are TGTGCCAGCAGTTACTCTGGGGCGGGAACCGGGGAGCTGTTTTTT. It encodes CASSYSGAGTGELFF.

The sample holds one count of this clone. The V call is TRBV9, the J call TRBJ2-5; TRBD2 aligns across 7 bases. Germline lookup yields CDR1 SGDLS and CDR2 YYNGEE. After removal of 3 bases from V and 5 bases from J, the junction contained 13 bases not matched to a gene. The length of the CDR3 is 16 residues. CDR3 nucleotides: TGTGCCAGCAGCGCGGCGGGGGACCCAAGGCAGGAGACCCAGTACTTC. Amino acid sequence: CASSAAGDPRQETQYF.

There are a few counts of this clone. The chain combines TRBV28 with TRBJ1-3, with D hard to call. This CDR3 is 14 amino acids long. Trimming shortened V by 5 bases and J by 0 bases, and 8 bases separated the two germline ends. Looked up from germline, CDR1 is MDHEN and CDR2 is SYDVKM. The CDR3 nucleotides read TGTGCCAGCAGTAGTCCAGGCTCTGGAAACACCATATATTTT. This encodes CASSSPGSGNTIYF.